This record looks at one TCR beta chain sequence and its context. Its antigen is as yet unknown. V lost 6 bases and J lost 10, with 25 bases in between. Germline V gene lookup returns CDR1 MDHEN and CDR2 SYDVKM. The length of the CDR3 is 16 residues. The data belong to a study of CD8 T cells in ankylosing spondylitis. Study results and limitations: Enrichment of disease-linked clones was reportedly significant in matched ankylosing spondylitis synovial fluid. Reports of some motif variants in reactive arthritis synovial fluid and blood predate this one. There was a TCR beta motif, made of several highly homologous variants, that appeared characteristic of ankylosing spondylitis blood. The authors found the disease-linked clones to be CD8+ and relatively rare in peripheral blood.

It was by quantitative 5'-RACE with molecular barcodes that TCR beta libraries were made. TCRdb called the 5' RACE reads again in MiXCR, with one record for every CDR3 protein. The sample has 300,000 to 400,000 distinct CDR3 sequences, 20% to 25% seen once. V usage is TRBV28 and J usage is TRBJ2-1, with D possibly TRBD1 on 5 matching bases. This TCR was sampled from a male donor with ankylosing spondylitis. Sequencing used blood, either unsorted or a sorted T cell fraction (not recorded which). The CDR3 nucleotides read TGTGCCAGCAGGGGGCGTTCGACAAGTCCTCTTTGGGAGCAGTTCTTC. Its translation: CASRGRSTSPLWEQFF. The entire variable domain, with the rest obtained from reference TRBV28 and TRBJ2-1, is as follows: DVKVTQSSRYLVKRTGEKVFLECVQDMDHENMFWYRQDPGLGLRLIYFSYDVKMKEKGDIPEGYSVSREKKERFSLILESASTNQTSMYLCASRGRSTSPLWEQFFGPGTRLTVL.